Each of the 22 T cell receptor beta chains below was sequenced from the same sample in a study of cytomegalovirus exposure and HLA in healthy donors. The repertoire was sequenced with immunoSEQ multiplex PCR; TCRdb's copy has only in-frame clones and lacks some. This sample yields more than 250,000 clones, of which 70% to 90% are seen a single time; around 0.84% belongs to the top ten. The sample taken for sequencing was PBMCs. These receptors were collected from a woman aged 18-29 years in good health and CMV-seronegative.

This clone was observed a few times. One end of the junction varies from germline; a read error may be responsible. The chain uses TRBV10-2 and TRBJ2-7; D perhaps matches TRBD2 (5 bases). CDR3 length equals 13 residues. The germline V gene has CDR1 WSHSY and CDR2 SAAADI. CDR3 nucleotide sequence: TGCGCCAGCGGTGAGGGCCTCTCCTACGAGCAGTACTTC. Protein sequence: CASGEGLSYEQYF.

The chain combines TRBV30 with TRBJ2-1, with a tentative D call TRBD2 (5 bases). Germline V gives CDR1 GTSNPN, CDR2 SVGIG (reference sequence). V gave up 0 bases and J gave up 7 bases, with 10 bases separating them. The CDR3 is made up of 13 amino acids. The CDR3 loop is CAWSVGGGNEQFF. The CDR3 region has the DNA TGTGCCTGGAGTGTCGGAGGTGGTAATGAGCAGTTCTTC.

A remark on this clone: This may come from a read error, since a much larger clone is one base off. The chain employs TRBV5-6 and TRBJ2-7; 10 bases line up with TRBD2. This CDR3 comprises 13 residues. The V gene's germline CDR1 is SGHDT and CDR2 YYEEEE. V lost 5 bases to trimming and J lost 1 base; unmatched junction nucleotides: 0. CDR3: CASRLAGSYEQYF. CDR3 nucleotide sequence: TGTGCCAGCAGACTAGCGGGGTCCTACGAGCAGTACTTC.

The chain links TRBV2 to TRBJ1-1; 9 bases align to TRBD1. Trimming cost V 6 bases and J 10 bases; bases outside gene matches: 6. Germline CDR1 reads SNHLY; CDR2 reads FYNNEI. The CDR3 is made up of 12 amino acids. The CDR3 coding sequence is TGTGCCAGCAGGTCACAGGGGGCAACAGCTTTCTTT. Encoded protein: CASRSQGATAFF.

The chain couples TRBV28 to TRBJ2-1; 14 nucleotides line up with TRBD2. Looked up from germline, CDR1 is MDHEN and CDR2 is SYDVKM. The CDR3 length is 18 residues. The J segment lost 7 bases and the V segment lost 1 base, leaving 9 bases of the junction unmatched. The DNA of the CDR3 is TGTGCCAGCAGTTTATTTTGGCAGCGACTAGCGGGAGGGAATGAGCAGTTCTTC. It specifies CASSLFWQRLAGGNEQFF.

The V call is TRBV28, the J call TRBJ2-1, with TRBD2 matching over 12 bases. V trimming: 6 bases; J trimming: 9 bases; junction bases outside the gene matches: 9. Germline assignment: CDR1 MDHEN and CDR2 SYDVKM. The CDR3 sequence is 15 residues long. CDR3 loop: CASSPLAGGRIEQFF. In DNA form, the CDR3 reads TGTGCCAGCAGCCCACTAGCGGGAGGAAGGATTGAGCAGTTCTTC.

This clone occurred once. This rearrangement joins TRBV27 to TRBJ2-7; a possible D gene is TRBD2 (5 bases). Germline V gene data show CDR1 as MNHEY and CDR2 as SMNVEV (reference sequence). CDR3 size: 16 residues. V was trimmed by 4 bases and J by 0 bases, leaving 16 bases between them. CDR3 sequence: CASSSPTGGFSYEQYF. CDR3 DNA sequence: TGTGCCAGCAGTTCCCCAACCGGAGGATTCTCCTACGAGCAGTACTTC.

This chain uses TRBV11-3 with TRBJ2-7; a weak D match, TRBD1 (6 bases). The V end lost 0 bases, the J end lost 6 bases, and 15 bases lay between the germline ends. The CDR3 contains 15 residues. Germline CDR1 reads SGHNT; CDR2 reads YENEEA. As DNA, the CDR3 is TGTGCCAGCAGCTTAGATATGGGACACTCACCCGAGCAGTACTTC. This sequence encodes CASSLDMGHSPEQYF.

This chain connects TRBV6-6 to TRBJ1-5; weak D call: TRBD1 (6 bases). Looked up from germline, CDR1 is MNHNY and CDR2 is SVGAGI (reference sequence). The V and J ends lost 5 bases and 8 bases respectively, with 19 bases between them. The CDR3 spans 15 residues. In nucleotides, the CDR3 is TGTGCCAGCAGTCCAACAGGGAGCTCCAGGGAGCCCCAGCATTTT. This sequence encodes CASSPTGSSREPQHF.

The J gene is TRBJ2-1, the V gene TRBV7-2, with D possibly matching TRBD2 (5 bases). Trimming left V 2 bases short and J 5 bases short, with 13 bases between. CDR3 length: 15 amino acids. Germline CDR1 reads SGHTA; CDR2 reads FQGNSA. The CDR3 DNA is TGTGCCAGCAGCTTAAACGGGGTCCTTAACAATGAGCAGTTCTTC. Translation gives CASSLNGVLNNEQFF.

V is TRBV10-3 and J is TRBJ2-5; possible D gene TRBD1, 6 bases. V was shortened by 4 bases and J by 5 bases, with 20 bases between the two germline ends. This CDR3 spans 16 amino acids. Germline loops: CDR1 ENHRY, CDR2 SYGVKD. The CDR3: CAISGSTKGDLETQYF. The CDR3 region has the DNA TGTGCCATCAGTGGATCGACAAAGGGGGATTTGGAGACCCAGTACTTC.

This clone was recorded only once. This sequence joins TRBV14 and TRBJ2-7; D may be TRBD2 (6 bases). Trimming took 10 bases from V and 6 from J, leaving 13 bases between them. The V gene's germline CDR1 is SGHDN and CDR2 FVKESK. The CDR3 runs to 11 residues. CDR3: CATGQGGEQYF. The CDR3 region has the DNA TGTGCCACCGGGCAGGGAGGCGAGCAGTACTTC. Based on the CDR3 plus reference TRBV14 and TRBJ2-7, the full variable domain is EAGVTQFPSHSVIEKGQTVTLRCDPISGHDNLYWYRRVMGKEIKFLLHFVKESKQDESGMPNNRFLAERTGGTYSTLKVQPAELEDSGVYFCATGQGGEQYFGPGTRLTVT.

This chain links TRBV4-2 with TRBJ1-2, with 7 bases fitting TRBD1. V trimming: 1 base; J trimming: 0 bases; junction bases outside the gene matches: 5. This CDR3 has 16 amino acids. Per germline, CDR1 LGHNA and CDR2 YNFKEQ. CDR3 sequence (DNA): TGTGCCAGCAGCCAAGGAGGGGACAGACCTAACTATGGCTACACCTTC. Translation gives CASSQGGDRPNYGYTF.

The gene calls are TRBV27 and TRBJ2-1, with 9 positions matching TRBD1. Losses at the gene ends were 4 bases for V and 6 bases for J; bases not matched to a gene: 4. Germline V lookup: CDR1 MNHEY, CDR2 SMNVEV (reference sequence). The CDR3 spans 14 residues. The CDR3 region has the DNA TGTGCCAGCAGTTCGGGACAGGGAGTCAATGAGCAGTTCTTC. This sequence encodes CASSSGQGVNEQFF.

The chain links TRBV28 to TRBJ1-5; 7 bases are a match to TRBD1. With 6 bases clipped from V and 3 bases from J, the junction kept 5 bases outside the gene matches. Germline loops: CDR1 MDHEN, CDR2 SYDVKM. The CDR3 contains 14 residues. The CDR3 here is CASSWGQINQPQHF. The CDR3, as DNA: TGTGCCAGCAGCTGGGGACAGATCAATCAGCCCCAGCATTTT. The whole variable domain, remainder taken from reference TRBV28 and TRBJ1-5, is DVKVTQSSRYLVKRTGEKVFLECVQDMDHENMFWYRQDPGLGLRLIYFSYDVKMKEKGDIPEGYSVSREKKERFSLILESASTNQTSMYLCASSWGQINQPQHFGDGTRLSIL.

This chain joins TRBV13 and TRBJ2-2, with D unclear. Per the germline V gene, CDR1 is PRHDT and CDR2 is FYEKMQ (reference sequence). V was shortened by 4 bases and J by 1 base, with 10 bases between the two germline ends. The CDR3 totals 15 residues. The CDR3 spells CASSYGSRNTGELFF. CDR3 in DNA: TGTGCCAGCAGCTATGGCTCCCGGAACACCGGGGAGCTGTTTTTT.

The chain is built from TRBV2 and TRBJ1-2; D is undetermined. This CDR3 is 12 amino acids long. V was pared by 6 bases and J by 2 bases, with 7 bases between. Germline CDR1 reads SNHLY; CDR2 reads FYNNEI. The CDR3 DNA follows: TGTGCCAGCAGGCGGAGCAACTATGGCTACACCTTC. Translation gives CASRRSNYGYTF.

The rearrangement links TRBV4-3 to TRBJ2-1, with TRBD1 matching over 7 bases. Per germline, CDR1 LGHNA and CDR2 YSLEER. After removal of 3 bases from V and 7 bases from J, the junction contained 6 bases not matched to a gene. The CDR3 totals 14 residues. CDR3 residues: CASSHDRVENEQFF. The CDR3 nucleotides are TGCGCCAGCAGCCATGACAGGGTAGAAAATGAGCAGTTCTTC.

The rearrangement joins TRBV29-1 to TRBJ2-5, with 7 bases lining up with TRBD2. Germline V gene sequence: CDR1 SQVTM, CDR2 ANQGSEA. The CDR3 covers 13 residues. V shed 8 bases and J 4 bases; nucleotides not matched to a gene: 10. The CDR3 is CSTHSGLSETQYF. CDR3 nucleotide sequence: TGCAGCACCCATAGCGGGTTGTCAGAGACCCAGTACTTC. Together with reference TRBV29-1 and TRBJ2-5, the CDR3 gives the full variable domain: SAVISQKPSRDICQRGTSLTIQCQVDSQVTMMFWYRQQPGQSLTLIATANQGSEATYESGFVIDKFPISRPNLTFSTLTVSNMSPEDSSIYLCSTHSGLSETQYFGPGTRLLVL.

The chain links TRBV19 to TRBJ2-5; perhaps TRBD1 as D (5 bases). This CDR3 is 15 amino acids long. Germline CDR1 and CDR2: LNHDA and SQIVND (reference sequence). The V end was cut by 8 bases, the J end by 2 bases, with 18 bases between. CDR3 DNA sequence: TGTGCCAGTGCCCGGCTGGGGCAGGGACAAGAGACCCAGTACTTC. Translation: CASARLGQGQETQYF.

The chain combines TRBV5-1 with TRBJ1-1; TRBD1 aligns across 8 bases. With V trimmed by 4 bases and J by 2 bases, 7 bases remained unmatched. Germline CDR1 SGHRS, CDR2 YFSETQ. The CDR3 consists of 15 residues. CDR3 nucleotide sequence: TGCGCCAGCAGCATGGGGGACAGGAGAAACACTGAAGCTTTCTTT. The encoded protein is CASSMGDRRNTEAFF. Drawing the rest from reference TRBV5-1 and TRBJ1-1, the complete variable domain is KAGVTQTPRYLIKTRGQQVTLSCSPISGHRSVSWYQQTPGQGLQFLFEYFSETQRNKGNFPGRFSGRQFSNSRSEMNVSTLELGDSALYLCASSMGDRRNTEAFFGQGTRLTVV.

V usage is TRBV5-1 and J usage is TRBJ2-5; the D gene is possibly TRBD1 (6 bases). The CDR3 runs to 14 residues. The V end lost 3 bases, the J end lost 4 bases, and 13 bases lay between the germline ends. Germline CDR1 and CDR2: SGHRS and YFSETQ. The CDR3 here is CASSWDNSGETQYF. In nucleotides, the CDR3 is TGCGCCAGCAGCTGGGACAATTCGGGAGAGACCCAGTACTTC.